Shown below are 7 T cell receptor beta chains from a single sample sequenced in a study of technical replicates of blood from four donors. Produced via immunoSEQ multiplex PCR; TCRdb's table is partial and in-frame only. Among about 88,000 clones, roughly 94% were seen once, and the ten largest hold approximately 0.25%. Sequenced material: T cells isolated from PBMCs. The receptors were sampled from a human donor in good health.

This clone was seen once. The CDR3 DNA sequence: TGCGCCAGCAGCACGGGACTAGCGCGTGATACGCAGTATTTT. This sequence encodes CASSTGLARDTQYF. J is TRBJ2-3 and V is TRBV4-1, with TRBD2 matching 10 bases. Trimming cost V 5 bases and J 6 bases; bases outside gene matches: 5. The CDR3 is 14 residues long. The V gene's germline CDR1 is MGHRA and CDR2 YSYEKL.

CDR3 protein: CASSDRQGRGYTF. CDR3 nucleotide sequence: TGTGCCAGCAGTGATAGACAGGGGAGGGGCTACACCTTC. The gene calls are TRBV2 and TRBJ1-2, with 8 bases aligning to TRBD1. V lost 3 bases to trimming and J lost 8 bases; unmatched junction nucleotides: 5. Germline CDR1 is SNHLY and CDR2 is FYNNEI. CDR3 length: 13 amino acids.

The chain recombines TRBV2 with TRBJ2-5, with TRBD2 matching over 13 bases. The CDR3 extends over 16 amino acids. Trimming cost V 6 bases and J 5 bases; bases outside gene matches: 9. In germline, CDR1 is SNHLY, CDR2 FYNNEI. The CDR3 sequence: CASRAMTSGRMETQYF. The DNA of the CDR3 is TGTGCCAGCAGGGCGATGACTAGCGGGAGGATGGAGACCCAGTACTTC.

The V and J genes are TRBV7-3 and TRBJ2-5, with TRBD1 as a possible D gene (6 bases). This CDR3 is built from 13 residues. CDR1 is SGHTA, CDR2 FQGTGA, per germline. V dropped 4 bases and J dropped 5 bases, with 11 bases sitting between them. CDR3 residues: CASSYQGHETQYF. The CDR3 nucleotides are TGTGCCAGCAGCTATCAGGGGCATGAGACCCAGTACTTC.

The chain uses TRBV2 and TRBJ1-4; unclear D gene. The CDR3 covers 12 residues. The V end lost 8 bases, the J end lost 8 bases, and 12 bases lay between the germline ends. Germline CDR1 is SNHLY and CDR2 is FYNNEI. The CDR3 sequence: CASRQVGEKLFF. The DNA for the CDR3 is TGTGCCAGCCGGCAGGTGGGCGAAAAACTGTTTTTT.

The CDR3 DNA is TGTGCCAGCAGCCAATACGGGACAGGGAGCTCCTACGAGCAGTACTTC. It translates to CASSQYGTGSSYEQYF. The chain is built from TRBV7-3 and TRBJ2-7, with 9 bases fitting TRBD1. Germline CDR1 and CDR2: SGHTA and FQGTGA. After removal of 5 bases from V and 0 bases from J, the junction contained 8 bases not matched to a gene. This CDR3 is 16 amino acids long.

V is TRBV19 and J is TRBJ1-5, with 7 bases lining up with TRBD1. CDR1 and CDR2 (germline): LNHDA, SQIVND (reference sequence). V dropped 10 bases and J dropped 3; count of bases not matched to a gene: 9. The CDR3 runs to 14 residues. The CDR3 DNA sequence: TGTGCCACCCGGGACAGCAGTTCCAATCAGCCCCAGCATTTT. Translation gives CATRDSSSNQPQHF.